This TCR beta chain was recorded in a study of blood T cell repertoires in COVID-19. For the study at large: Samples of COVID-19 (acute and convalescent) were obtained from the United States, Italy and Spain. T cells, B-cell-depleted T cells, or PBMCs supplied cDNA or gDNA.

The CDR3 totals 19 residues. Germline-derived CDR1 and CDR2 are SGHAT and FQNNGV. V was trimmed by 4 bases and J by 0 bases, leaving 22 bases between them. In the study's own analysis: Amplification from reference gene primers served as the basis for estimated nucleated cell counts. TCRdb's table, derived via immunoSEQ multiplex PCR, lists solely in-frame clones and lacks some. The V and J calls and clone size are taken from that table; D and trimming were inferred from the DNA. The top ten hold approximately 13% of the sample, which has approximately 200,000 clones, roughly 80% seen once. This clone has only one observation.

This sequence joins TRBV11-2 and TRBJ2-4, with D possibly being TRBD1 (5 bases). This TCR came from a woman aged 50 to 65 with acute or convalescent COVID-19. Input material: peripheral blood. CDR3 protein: CASSSRTTDNPRAKNIQYF. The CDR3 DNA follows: TGTGCCAGCAGCTCGCGGACAACAGACAACCCCAGAGCCAAAAACATTCAGTACTTC.